This TCR beta chain is drawn from a study of blood T cell repertoires in COVID-19. This clone appeared once. Clones were sequenced by immunoSEQ multiplex PCR, and TCRdb holds only the in-frame ones, with some missing. Seen here are around 100,000 clones, 70% to 90% observed once, and the top ten hold 2.1%. Per germline, CDR1 SGHDT and CDR2 YYEEEE. The CDR3 totals 16 residues. Trimming took 0 bases from V and 4 from J, leaving 13 bases between them. The receptor's source is a human donor in a cohort sampled during active COVID-19. What was sequenced was peripheral blood. The J gene is TRBJ2-2, the V gene TRBV5-6; D possibly corresponds to TRBD2 (6 bases). CDR3 amino acids: CASSLELALGTGELFF. As DNA, the CDR3 is TGTGCCAGCAGCTTGGAGCTAGCGCTGGGCACCGGGGAGCTGTTTTTT.